These 28 T cell receptor beta chains share one sample of origin, sequenced in a study of OX40 agonist ivuxolimab in advanced cancers. TCRdb's table, derived via immunoSEQ multiplex PCR, lists solely in-frame clones and lacks some. Of under 100,000 clones listed, 75% to 90% are singletons. The input for sequencing was CD4+ or CD8+ T cells sorted from blood, taken in a trial of the OX40 agonist ivuxolimab. Receptors originate from an adult with an advanced solid tumor such as melanoma, head and neck, liver or kidney cancer.

This clone was recorded only once. This rearrangement joins TRBV30 to TRBJ1-2; a weak D match, TRBD1 (5 bases). The CDR3 runs to 13 residues. V was cut by 1 base and J by 4 bases, with 10 bases left in between. CDR1 GTSNPN and CDR2 SVGIG come from the germline V gene (reference sequence). The CDR3 bases are TGTGCCTGGAGTGCCCCAGGGCTCTATGGCTACACCTTC. This gives the protein CAWSAPGLYGYTF.

The chain employs TRBV7-2 and TRBJ2-1; the D gene could be TRBD1 or TRBD2 (6 bases each). Trimming shortened V by 0 bases and J by 4 bases, and 16 bases separated the two germline ends. Germline V gene sequence: CDR1 SGHTA, CDR2 FQGNSA. The CDR3 covers 17 residues. The CDR3 here is CASSLAGAAGLYNEQFF. The DNA for the CDR3 is TGTGCCAGCAGCTTAGCGGGGGCGGCGGGGCTGTACAATGAGCAGTTCTTC.

The rearrangement joins TRBV27 to TRBJ2-7; D is uncertain. With 2 bases removed from V and 1 base from J, the gap between germline ends came to 15 bases. CDR1 and CDR2 from the germline V gene are MNHEY and SMNVEV (reference sequence). The CDR3 runs to 16 residues. CDR3 loop: CASSLAGIGRSYEQYF. CDR3 bases: TGTGCCAGCAGTTTAGCAGGCATAGGGCGATCCTACGAGCAGTACTTC.

The chain combines TRBV9 with TRBJ1-1, with TRBD1 matching over 10 bases. This CDR3 comprises 16 residues. CDR1 is SGDLS, CDR2 YYNGEE, per germline. V was pared by 4 bases and J by 5 bases, with 11 bases of the junction left unmatched. The CDR3 protein is CASSTTGTGAGTEAFF. The CDR3 DNA follows: TGTGCCAGCAGCACCACCGGGACAGGGGCGGGAACTGAAGCTTTCTTT.

The chain employs TRBV18 and TRBJ1-3; D is unclear. CDR3 length: 15 residues. The germline CDR1 and CDR2 sequences are KGHSH and LQKENI. Trimming took 2 bases from V and 3 from J, leaving 11 bases between them. The CDR3 DNA is TGTGCCAGCTCACCAGATTCCGGGGTTGGAAACACCATATATTTT. This gives the protein CASSPDSGVGNTIYF.

The chain couples TRBV19 to TRBJ1-1; a weak D match, TRBD1 (6 bases). Germline V lookup: CDR1 LNHDA, CDR2 SQIVND (reference sequence). V was cut by 5 bases and J by 2 bases, with 15 bases left in between. This CDR3 has 15 amino acids. CDR3 amino acids: CASSGRGGPNTEAFF. CDR3 coding DNA: TGTGCCAGTAGTGGACGGGGGGGGCCAAACACTGAAGCTTTCTTT.

This rearrangement joins TRBV19 to TRBJ1-1; TRBD1 aligns across 7 bases. CDR1 is LNHDA, CDR2 SQIVND, per germline (reference sequence). V shed 6 bases and J 6 bases; nucleotides not matched to a gene: 7. The CDR3 extends over 13 amino acids. The CDR3 DNA follows: TGTGCCAGTAGACAACCAGGGGGGCCTGAAGCTTTCTTT. It specifies CASRQPGGPEAFF.

The V and J genes are TRBV25-1 and TRBJ2-7; D call uncertain. This CDR3 is 13 amino acids long. V dropped 4 bases and J dropped 6 bases, with 13 bases sitting between them. Per the germline V gene, CDR1 is MGHDK and CDR2 is SYGVNS. DNA for the CDR3: TGTGCCAGCAGTGCTGGGTTGGCTCGCGAGCAGTACTTC. This translates into CASSAGLAREQYF.

The rearrangement uses TRBV7-2 and TRBJ1-2; D is unresolved. Germline V gene sequence: CDR1 SGHTA, CDR2 FQGNSA. Trimming left V 4 bases short and J 8 bases short, with 11 bases between. This CDR3 contains 12 residues. The chain's CDR3 is CASSWRESGYTF. In DNA form, the CDR3 reads TGTGCCAGCAGCTGGAGGGAGTCCGGCTACACCTTC. The whole variable domain, filled in from reference TRBV7-2 and TRBJ1-2, reads GAGVSQSPSNKVTEKGKDVELRCDPISGHTALYWYRQSLGQGLEFLIYFQGNSAPDKSGLPSDRFSAERTGGSVSTLTIQRTQQEDSAVYLCASSWRESGYTFGSGTRLTVV.

In its sample, this clone was seen a few times. The genes are TRBV27 and TRBJ1-6; no clear D gene. Per the germline V gene, CDR1 is MNHEY and CDR2 is SMNVEV (reference sequence). The CDR3 length is 15 residues. V lost 2 bases, J lost 10 bases, and 15 bases lay in between. CDR3 sequence reads: CASSLISGMGSPLHF. The CDR3 nucleotides are TGTGCCAGCAGTTTAATTTCGGGGATGGGATCACCCCTCCACTTT.

This chain uses TRBV4-1 with TRBJ2-3; D unresolved. Germline assignment: CDR1 MGHRA and CDR2 YSYEKL. Between the trimmed V and J ends, which lost 0 bases and 2 bases, there was a span of 9 bases. The CDR3 spans 15 residues. The CDR3 DNA follows: TGCGCCAGCAGCCAAGAATCGCGGATCACAGATACGCAGTATTTT. Translation gives CASSQESRITDTQYF.

This chain joins TRBV5-1 and TRBJ1-6; D is perhaps TRBD1 (6 bases). The germline V gene encodes CDR1 SGHRS and CDR2 YFSETQ. The CDR3 has 15 amino acids. The V and J ends lost 0 bases and 9 bases respectively, with 13 bases between them. The CDR3 coding sequence is TGCGCCAGCAGCTTGGACGGACAGAGGACTTCACCCCTCCACTTT. This gives the protein CASSLDGQRTSPLHF.

The chain carries TRBV14 and TRBJ2-3, with D perhaps TRBD1 or TRBD2 (5 bases each). Germline-derived CDR1 and CDR2 are SGHDN and FVKESK. The V end was cut by 1 base, the J end by 6 bases, with 14 bases between. This CDR3 has 15 residues. CDR3 protein: CASSQGFSWDDTQYF. The CDR3 region has the DNA TGTGCCAGCAGCCAAGGATTTAGTTGGGACGATACGCAGTATTTT.

This chain connects TRBV30 to TRBJ1-1; D may be TRBD1 (5 bases). The CDR3 is 13 amino acids. V dropped 3 bases and J dropped 1 base, with 9 bases sitting between them. From germline, CDR1 is GTSNPN and CDR2 SVGIG (reference sequence). CDR3 sequence (DNA): TGTGCCTGGAGAGGACACTGGAACACTGAAGCTTTCTTT. This gives the protein CAWRGHWNTEAFF. Looking up the rest from reference TRBV30 and TRBJ1-1 gives the full variable domain: SQTIHQWPATLVQPVGSPLSLECTVEGTSNPNLYWYRQAAGRGLQLLFYSVGIGQISSEVPQNLSASRPQDRQFILSSKKLLLSDSGFYLCAWRGHWNTEAFFGQGTRLTVV.

This rearrangement joins TRBV6-5 to TRBJ1-1; D is possibly TRBD1 (5 bases). Trimming pared 5 bases from V and 2 bases from J, leaving 15 bases between. The length of the CDR3 is 15 residues. From germline, CDR1 is MNHEY and CDR2 SVGAGI. The CDR3 is CASSVKGTRNTEAFF. CDR3 DNA sequence: TGTGCCAGCAGTGTAAAGGGGACCCGTAACACTGAAGCTTTCTTT.

The CDR3 spells CASSDYGTGKYNEQFF. CDR3 in DNA: TGTGCCAGCAGTGATTATGGCACGGGAAAATACAATGAGCAGTTCTTC. The V gene is TRBV6-1, the J gene TRBJ2-1; tentative D call: TRBD2 (5 bases). The germline CDR1 and CDR2 sequences are MNHNS and SASEGT. Trimming left V 3 bases short and J 4 bases short, with 16 bases between. This CDR3 region has 16 residues.

The J gene is TRBJ1-6, the V gene TRBV2; TRBD1 matches 7 bases. The V gene end was trimmed by 6 bases and the J gene end by 10 bases; junction bases not matched to a gene: 9. CDR1 SNHLY and CDR2 FYNNEI come from the germline V gene. This CDR3 region has 14 residues. CDR3 DNA: TGTGCCAGCAGCGTGACAGGGTTTGAATCACCCCTCCACTTT. Translated, it gives CASSVTGFESPLHF.

The chain employs TRBV5-1 and TRBJ1-1; TRBD1 might be the D (6 bases). V lost 4 bases and J 6 bases, leaving 22 bases between the germline ends. Looked up from germline, CDR1 is SGHRS and CDR2 is YFSETQ. CDR3 length: 16 residues. CDR3 coding DNA: TGCGCCAGCAGCCCGGCCCGGGGGGGCACCGGTCCTGAAGCTTTCTTT. Translation gives CASSPARGGTGPEAFF.

This chain uses TRBV19 with TRBJ1-4; maybe TRBD1 (5 bases). V shed 7 bases and J shed 8 bases, with 20 bases lying between them. The CDR3 has 15 amino acids. Germline V gene lookup returns CDR1 LNHDA and CDR2 SQIVND (reference sequence). The CDR3 DNA is TGTGCCAGTAAAGTCCGAGGGGCTGAGGAGGAAAAACTGTTTTTT. The encoded protein is CASKVRGAEEEKLFF.

The chain recombines TRBV25-1 with TRBJ1-1; D gene unclear. V was cut by 0 bases and J by 4 bases, with 9 bases left in between. There are 14 residues in the CDR3. Germline CDR1 and CDR2: MGHDK and SYGVNS. CDR3 nucleotide sequence: TGTGCCAGCAGTGAATATAGGCGGGGCACTGAAGCTTTCTTT. Its translation is CASSEYRRGTEAFF. The full variable domain, its missing parts supplied by reference TRBV25-1 and TRBJ1-1, is EADIYQTPRYLVIGTGKKITLECSQTMGHDKMYWYQQDPGMELHLIHYSYGVNSTEKGDLSSESTVSRIRTEHFPLTLESARPSHTSQYLCASSEYRRGTEAFFGQGTRLTVV.

The V and J genes are TRBV5-1 and TRBJ1-6; possible D gene TRBD1, 5 bases. CDR1 and CDR2 from the germline V gene are SGHRS and YFSETQ. There are 17 residues in the CDR3. Trimming removed 1 base from V and 7 bases from J, with 18 bases in between. CDR3 sequence: CASSLNPATGGNSPLHF. The CDR3 region has the DNA TGCGCCAGCAGCTTGAATCCTGCGACCGGGGGGAATTCACCCCTCCACTTT.

The sample holds one count of this clone. This sequence joins TRBV10-3 and TRBJ2-5; perhaps TRBD1 as D (6 bases). The ends were cut back, 10 bases at V and 0 bases at J, with 12 bases in the middle. CDR1 is ENHRY and CDR2 is SYGVKD in the germline V gene. CDR3 length: 13 residues. The CDR3 DNA reads as TGTGCCACGACACGGGACAACCAAGAGACCCAGTACTTC. Translated: CATTRDNQETQYF.

The chain couples TRBV5-1 to TRBJ2-3, with TRBD1 matching over 8 bases. Unmatched junction bases numbered 6, after V lost 0 bases and J lost 3 bases. CDR1 and CDR2 (germline): SGHRS, YFSETQ. This CDR3 region has 16 residues. The CDR3 DNA follows: TGCGCCAGCAGCTTGGCCGTCGGACAGGGAACAGATACGCAGTATTTT. Translated: CASSLAVGQGTDTQYF.

The rearrangement uses TRBV4-2 and TRBJ1-5; D is possibly TRBD1 (6 bases). The CDR3 covers 15 residues. Trimming left V 0 bases short and J 2 bases short, with 8 bases between. Germline-derived CDR1 and CDR2 are LGHNA and YNFKEQ. CDR3 in amino acids: CASSQDSGGNQPQHF. The CDR3 nucleotides are TGTGCCAGCAGCCAAGATTCAGGGGGCAATCAGCCCCAGCATTTT.

This clone has just a few counts. The CDR3 here is CASSSIQGLAFF. Here the CDR3 DNA reads TGTGCCAGCAGCAGTATACAGGGATTAGCTTTCTTT. The chain links TRBV6-6 to TRBJ1-1, with D possibly being TRBD1 (6 bases). The CDR3 consists of 12 residues. CDR1 MNHNY and CDR2 SVGAGI come from the germline V gene (reference sequence). V gave up 6 bases and J gave up 10 bases, with 15 bases separating them.

This sequence joins TRBV7-3 and TRBJ2-1; D is uncertain. This CDR3 has 16 residues. V was shortened by 1 base and J by 2 bases, with 12 bases between the two germline ends. CDR1 is SGHTA, CDR2 FQGTGA, per germline. The CDR3 reads CASSLMASSTYNEQFF. CDR3 in DNA: TGTGCCAGCAGCTTAATGGCCAGCTCAACCTACAATGAGCAGTTCTTC. The whole variable domain, filled in from reference TRBV7-3 and TRBJ2-1, reads GAGVSQTPSNKVTEKGKYVELRCDPISGHTALYWYRQSLGQGPEFLIYFQGTGAADDSGLPNDRFFAVRPEGSVSTLKIQRTERGDSAVYLCASSLMASSTYNEQFFGPGTRLTVL.

The V call is TRBV29-1, the J call TRBJ1-5; D may be TRBD1 (5 bases). V dropped 0 bases and J dropped 6 bases, with 9 bases sitting between them. This CDR3 comprises 13 residues. Germline V lookup: CDR1 SQVTM, CDR2 ANQGSEA. In DNA form, the CDR3 reads TGCAGCGTTGAAGAAAATCAGGGTCAGCCCCAGCATTTT. Its translation is CSVEENQGQPQHF.

The chain employs TRBV4-3 and TRBJ2-3; 7 positions agree with TRBD2. The length of the CDR3 is 21 residues. V lost 0 bases, J lost 1 base, and 19 bases stayed unmatched. Germline CDR1 and CDR2: LGHNA and YSLEER. This chain's CDR3 is CASSQDLFGIPGLHRTDTQYF. CDR3 nucleotide sequence: TGCGCCAGCAGCCAAGATCTATTCGGGATCCCGGGACTACACCGCACAGATACGCAGTATTTT.